The rows below give T cell receptor beta chains drawn from one sample of a study of blood T cell repertoires in COVID-19. Sequencing was performed with immunoSEQ multiplex PCR; in TCRdb, only in-frame clones are kept and a portion is missing. The profile shows a few hundred thousand clones, around 88% of them singletons. The sample consisted of peripheral blood. These receptors all come from a woman aged 30 to 39 who had recovered from COVID-19. Each CDR3 is given with its conserved first and last residue. The order of the fields is CDR3 length, V gene, clone size, J gene, D gene, CDR3 DNA, CDR3 protein. A D gene is named only where the DNA matches it firmly. Size values are once, few and many counts, or a class for expanded clones, and some rows have none.

len: 13; v_gene: TRBV3-1/TRBV3-2; abundance: -; j_gene: TRBJ2-7; d_gene: TRBD2; CDR3nt: TGTGCCAGCAGCCCTAGCGGGGTTTACGAGCAGTACTTC; CDR3aa: CASSPSGVYEQYF
len: 18; v_gene: TRBV7-2; abundance: -; j_gene: TRBJ2-2; d_gene: TRBD1; CDR3nt: TGTGCCAGCAGCTCTTGGACAGGGTCCCTCGCGAACACCGGGGAGCTGTTTTTT; CDR3aa: CASSSWTGSLANTGELFF
len: 13; v_gene: TRBV2; abundance: once; j_gene: TRBJ2-5; d_gene: -; CDR3nt: TGTGCCATACAGGGGGAGGGGGTAGAGACCCAGTACTTC; CDR3aa: CAIQGEGVETQYF
len: 16; v_gene: TRBV20-1; abundance: -; j_gene: TRBJ2-6; d_gene: -; CDR3nt: TGCAGTGCTAGTAGGTCCGGGGGCTCTGGGGCCAACGTCCTGACTTTC; CDR3aa: CSASRSGGSGANVLTF
len: 15; v_gene: TRBV30; abundance: -; j_gene: TRBJ1-1; d_gene: -; CDR3nt: TGTGCCTGGAGTGTTTCCCGGACATGGCAGTCTGAAGCTTTCTTT; CDR3aa: CAWSVSRTWQSEAFF
len: 14; v_gene: TRBV29-1; abundance: -; j_gene: TRBJ2-3; d_gene: TRBD2; CDR3nt: TGCAGCGTTGGGGCTAGCGGGGACACAGATACGCAGTATTTT; CDR3aa: CSVGASGDTDTQYF
len: 14; v_gene: TRBV7-2; abundance: -; j_gene: TRBJ1-5; d_gene: TRBD1; CDR3nt: TGTGCCAGCAGCTCTCGACAGGGGAATCAGCCCCAGCATTTT; CDR3aa: CASSSRQGNQPQHF
len: 12; v_gene: TRBV12-3/TRBV12-4; abundance: -; j_gene: TRBJ1-2; d_gene: -; CDR3nt: TGTGCCAGCAGTACCGGGACATATGGCTACACCTTC; CDR3aa: CASSTGTYGYTF
len: 14; v_gene: TRBV5-5; abundance: -; j_gene: TRBJ2-3; d_gene: TRBD2; CDR3nt: TGTGCCAGCAGCTCACTAGCGGCCCCAGATACGCAGTATTTT; CDR3aa: CASSSLAAPDTQYF
len: 13; v_gene: TRBV6-5; abundance: once; j_gene: TRBJ1-1; d_gene: -; CDR3nt: TGTGCCAGCAGTTACTCTCCCACAGCTGAAGCTTTCTTT; CDR3aa: CASSYSPTAEAFF
len: 15; v_gene: TRBV7-8; abundance: -; j_gene: TRBJ2-1; d_gene: TRBD2; CDR3nt: TGTGCCAGCAGCTTAGCACTAGCGGAATACAATGAGCAGTTCTTC; CDR3aa: CASSLALAEYNEQFF
len: 15; v_gene: TRBV6-5; abundance: -; j_gene: TRBJ2-7; d_gene: TRBD2; CDR3nt: TGTGCCAGCAGTTTTACTAGCGGGAGAAGATACGAGCAGTACTTC; CDR3aa: CASSFTSGRRYEQYF
len: 16; v_gene: TRBV4-2; abundance: few; j_gene: TRBJ2-1; d_gene: TRBD2; CDR3nt: TGTGCCAGCAGCCAAGAGGGACTAGCGGGATACAATGAGCAGTTCTTC; CDR3aa: CASSQEGLAGYNEQFF
len: 13; v_gene: TRBV5-6; abundance: once; j_gene: TRBJ2-7; d_gene: TRBD2; CDR3nt: TGTGCCAGCAGCCCGCCTAGGACTAGCCATTTTTACTTC; CDR3aa: CASSPPRTSHFYF
len: 16; v_gene: TRBV3-1/TRBV3-2; abundance: -; j_gene: TRBJ2-3; d_gene: TRBD2; CDR3nt: TGTGCCAGCAGCCAAGCGGGGGGGTCTAGCACAGATACGCAGTATTTT; CDR3aa: CASSQAGGSSTDTQYF
len: 17; v_gene: TRBV4-1; abundance: -; j_gene: TRBJ2-3; d_gene: TRBD2; CDR3nt: TGCGCCAGCAGCCTCCGGGGGACTAGCGGTAGCACAGATACGCAGTATTTT; CDR3aa: CASSLRGTSGSTDTQYF
len: 11; v_gene: TRBV6-5; abundance: -; j_gene: TRBJ2-3; d_gene: -; CDR3nt: TGTGCCGTGAACTCCGGAGATACGCAGTATTTT; CDR3aa: CAVNSGDTQYF
len: 14; v_gene: TRBV28; abundance: -; j_gene: TRBJ2-7; d_gene: -; CDR3nt: TGTGCCAGCAGTGGACCCTGGCGGAGCGGCGAGCAGTACTTC; CDR3aa: CASSGPWRSGEQYF
len: 13; v_gene: TRBV29-1; abundance: -; j_gene: TRBJ1-2; d_gene: TRBD1; CDR3nt: TGCAGCGTTGGGATCGGACAGGGGCGCGGCTACACCTTC; CDR3aa: CSVGIGQGRGYTF
len: 15; v_gene: TRBV28; abundance: -; j_gene: TRBJ2-1; d_gene: -; CDR3nt: TGTGCCAGCAGTTTACCAGGTAGCTCCTACAATGAGCAGTTCTTC; CDR3aa: CASSLPGSSYNEQFF
len: 14; v_gene: TRBV6-5; abundance: few; j_gene: TRBJ2-7; d_gene: TRBD2; CDR3nt: TGTGCCAGCAGGATTACGGGGGGGCTCAACGAGCAGTACTTC; CDR3aa: CASRITGGLNEQYF
len: 17; v_gene: TRBV9; abundance: -; j_gene: TRBJ2-1; d_gene: -; CDR3nt: TGTGCCAGCAGCGTCTCAGCCCGGGACAACGTCTACAATGAGCAGTTCTTC; CDR3aa: CASSVSARDNVYNEQFF
len: 13; v_gene: TRBV19; abundance: -; j_gene: TRBJ2-3; d_gene: TRBD2; CDR3nt: TGTGCCAGTAGAGTAGCGGGGGCAGATACGCAGTATTTT; CDR3aa: CASRVAGADTQYF
len: 14; v_gene: TRBV28; abundance: -; j_gene: TRBJ1-6; d_gene: -; CDR3nt: TGTGCCAGGCCAGGCCGTGTGTCGGATTCACCCCTCCACTTT; CDR3aa: CARPGRVSDSPLHF
len: 12; v_gene: TRBV30; abundance: -; j_gene: TRBJ1-2; d_gene: -; CDR3nt: TGTGCCGGTGCGGGAATTGACTATGGCTACACCTTC; CDR3aa: CAGAGIDYGYTF
len: 16; v_gene: TRBV5-6; abundance: -; j_gene: TRBJ1-1; d_gene: -; CDR3nt: TGTGCCAGCAGCTCAACAACGGGCAGGGCGTTCGCTGAAGCTTTCTTT; CDR3aa: CASSSTTGRAFAEAFF
len: 13; v_gene: TRBV28; abundance: -; j_gene: TRBJ2-5; d_gene: TRBD2; CDR3nt: TGTGCCAGCAGTTCGGGGGGTCAAGAGACCCAGTACTTC; CDR3aa: CASSSGGQETQYF
len: 15; v_gene: TRBV5-4; abundance: -; j_gene: TRBJ1-6; d_gene: TRBD1; CDR3nt: TGTGCCAGCAGCTTGATGGGACAGGGAGATTCACCCCTCCACTTT; CDR3aa: CASSLMGQGDSPLHF
len: 16; v_gene: TRBV6-5; abundance: -; j_gene: TRBJ1-3; d_gene: TRBD1; CDR3nt: TGTGCCAGCAGTTCCAGGACAGGGCAGGAAGGAAACACCATATATTTT; CDR3aa: CASSSRTGQEGNTIYF
len: 16; v_gene: TRBV5-1; abundance: -; j_gene: TRBJ2-3; d_gene: TRBD2; CDR3nt: TGCGCCAGCAGCTTGGGGGATAGCGGGAGGACAGATACGCAGTATTTT; CDR3aa: CASSLGDSGRTDTQYF
len: 15; v_gene: TRBV28; abundance: -; j_gene: TRBJ1-3; d_gene: TRBD1; CDR3nt: TGTGCCAGCAGTCAGCTCGGACAGGGAGGTAGCACCATATATTTT; CDR3aa: CASSQLGQGGSTIYF
len: 15; v_gene: TRBV28; abundance: -; j_gene: TRBJ1-6; d_gene: TRBD1; CDR3nt: TGTGCCAGCGAGTCCCGGACAGGGGGGGATTCACCCCTCCACTTT; CDR3aa: CASESRTGGDSPLHF
len: 16; v_gene: TRBV5-6; abundance: -; j_gene: TRBJ1-1; d_gene: -; CDR3nt: TGTGCCAGCAGCGACGTGCCCACACGAGGGGGAACTGAAGCTTTCTTT; CDR3aa: CASSDVPTRGGTEAFF
len: 14; v_gene: TRBV24-1; abundance: -; j_gene: TRBJ2-1; d_gene: -; CDR3nt: TGTGCCACCAGCGCCTCCCAGGGTCTCAATGAGCAGTTCTTC; CDR3aa: CATSASQGLNEQFF
len: 15; v_gene: TRBV7-9; abundance: -; j_gene: TRBJ2-7; d_gene: -; CDR3nt: TGTGCCAGCAGCTTAGGCCAGGGAAGATCCTACGAGCAGTACTTC; CDR3aa: CASSLGQGRSYEQYF
len: 16; v_gene: TRBV5-5; abundance: once; j_gene: TRBJ1-4; d_gene: -; CDR3nt: TGTGCCAGCAGCCCGCGGACAGCTTTAACTAATGAAAAACTGTTTTTT; CDR3aa: CASSPRTALTNEKLFF
len: 13; v_gene: TRBV30; abundance: few; j_gene: TRBJ2-7; d_gene: -; CDR3nt: TGTGCCTGGAGTCTAGACTCTTCCTACGAGCAGTACTTC; CDR3aa: CAWSLDSSYEQYF
len: 14; v_gene: TRBV18; abundance: -; j_gene: TRBJ1-1; d_gene: TRBD1; CDR3nt: TGTGCCAGCTCAAAAGACAGGGAGAGGACTGAAGCTTTCTTT; CDR3aa: CASSKDRERTEAFF
len: 14; v_gene: TRBV5-5; abundance: -; j_gene: TRBJ2-1; d_gene: -; CDR3nt: TGTGCCAGCAGCTCCACACCCTCCTACAATGAGCAGTTCTTC; CDR3aa: CASSSTPSYNEQFF
len: 15; v_gene: TRBV5-1; abundance: -; j_gene: TRBJ2-5; d_gene: TRBD1; CDR3nt: TGCGCCAGCAGCTTGGCAGGGGGCCGGTTAGAGACCCAGTACTTC; CDR3aa: CASSLAGGRLETQYF
len: 13; v_gene: TRBV12-3/TRBV12-4; abundance: -; j_gene: TRBJ2-5; d_gene: TRBD2; CDR3nt: TGTGCCAGCAGCCAGACTAGCTTGGAGACCCAGTACTTC; CDR3aa: CASSQTSLETQYF
len: 14; v_gene: TRBV4-3; abundance: -; j_gene: TRBJ1-4; d_gene: -; CDR3nt: TGCGCCAGCAGCCAAGATCAGCCAGGGGAAAAACTGTTTTTT; CDR3aa: CASSQDQPGEKLFF